A single sample gave rise to the 32 T cell receptor beta chains below, sequenced in a study of blood T cells in healthy people across ages. A J-beta primer mix and a sample-barcoded 5' primer were used in a second PCR of roughly 6 to 11 cycles. TCRdb reprocessed the 5' RACE reads via MiXCR and lists one record per CDR3 protein. The table lists 920,000 or so distinct CDR3 sequences, 35% to 50% of them singletons, with approximately 20% in the top ten. Sequenced input: blood. These receptors all come from a woman in her fifties or sixties in good health.

V gene TRBV6-1 combines with J gene TRBJ2-7; TRBD1 agrees at 8 bases. The CDR3 runs 15 residues. V gave up 3 bases and J gave up 5 bases; unmatched junction bases: 9. In germline, CDR1 is MNHNS, CDR2 SASEGT. CDR3 region: CASSERTGILDEQYF. The CDR3 region has the DNA TGTGCCAGCAGTGAGCGGACAGGGATATTGGACGAGCAGTACTTC.

The chain couples TRBV6-5 to TRBJ2-5; D is perhaps TRBD2 (5 bases). Germline V gene data show CDR1 as MNHEY and CDR2 as SVGAGI. The CDR3 runs 12 residues. Trimming shortened V by 8 bases and J by 7 bases, and 14 bases separated the two germline ends. The CDR3 here is CASSSGRVTQYF. The CDR3 nucleotides are TGTGCCAGCTCGAGCGGTCGGGTGACCCAGTACTTC.

The CDR3 is CASSTAGSLDKLFF. DNA of the CDR3: TGCGCCAGCAGCACCGCCGGGAGCCTTGACAAACTGTTTTTT. The chain carries TRBV5-1 and TRBJ1-4, with no clear D. V lost 4 bases and J lost 11, with 18 bases in between. The CDR3 spans 14 residues. Germline CDR1 is SGHRS and CDR2 is YFSETQ. The whole variable domain, remainder taken from reference TRBV5-1 and TRBJ1-4, is KAGVTQTPRYLIKTRGQQVTLSCSPISGHRSVSWYQQTPGQGLQFLFEYFSETQRNKGNFPGRFSGRQFSNSRSEMNVSTLELGDSALYLCASSTAGSLDKLFFGSGTQLSVL.

This clonotype showed up just a few times. This chain connects TRBV5-1 to TRBJ2-1; TRBD2 aligns across 9 bases. CDR3 length: 15 residues. V lost 0 bases and J lost 6; bases outside the gene matches: 4. Per germline, CDR1 SGHRS and CDR2 YFSETQ. CDR3 nucleotides: TGCGCCAGCAGCTTGGTTAGCGGGAGTGTCAATGAGCAGTTCTTC. Protein product: CASSLVSGSVNEQFF.

Concerning this clonotype: It may be a read error: a sequence one base away is much more abundant. The V call is TRBV2, the J call TRBJ2-7, with D perhaps matching TRBD2 (6 bases). The DNA end lines up better with TRBJ2-5; the J call may be wrong. In germline, CDR1 is SNHLY, CDR2 FYNNEI. The CDR3 contains 15 residues. The CDR3 coding sequence is TGTGCCAGCAGTGAATTCTTGCGGGAACAAGTGACCCAGTACTTC. This encodes CASSEFLREQVTQYF.

V usage is TRBV15 and J usage is TRBJ2-1; 13 bases match TRBD2. Germline V gene sequence: CDR1 LNHNV, CDR2 YYDKDF (reference sequence). This CDR3 spans 16 amino acids. J lost 5 bases, V lost 3 bases, and 4 bases had no gene match. CDR3 amino acids: CATSRSGLAGDNEQFF. The DNA of the CDR3 is TGTGCCACCAGCAGGTCCGGACTAGCGGGGGACAATGAGCAGTTCTTC.

The chain joins TRBV27 to TRBJ1-6, with 7 bases identical to TRBD1. The J segment lost 10 bases and the V segment lost 7 bases, leaving 10 bases of the junction unmatched. This CDR3 region has 14 residues. Germline V CDR1 and CDR2: MNHEY, SMNVEV (reference sequence). The CDR3 nucleotides read TGTGCCAGCATTCTCAGACAGGGAGGGTCACCCCTCCACTTT. Translated: CASILRQGGSPLHF.

A single count supports this clonotype. This rearrangement joins TRBV29-1 to TRBJ2-5, with TRBD2 matching over 8 bases. The CDR3 runs to 14 residues. Germline-derived CDR1 and CDR2 are SQVTM and ANQGSEA. The ends lost 7 bases at V and 11 bases at J; junction bases unmatched: 18. CDR3 nucleotide sequence: TGCAGCGCACGGGGTAGCGGGAAATACAATGAGCAGTACTTC. Protein product: CSARGSGKYNEQYF.

The chain combines TRBV2 with TRBJ2-5; D could derive from TRBD1 or TRBD2 (6 bases each). CDR3 length equals 15 residues. CDR1 and CDR2 from the germline V gene are SNHLY and FYNNEI. The ends were cut back, 4 bases at V and 5 bases at J, with 17 bases in the middle. In DNA, the CDR3 is TGTGCCAGCAGTGTCGGCTTCGGGGGCTTTGAGACCCAGTACTTC. Translated, it gives CASSVGFGGFETQYF.

In the case of this clonotype: A much bigger clone sits one base away, suggesting this may be a read error. The J gene is TRBJ2-1, the V gene TRBV12-3 or TRBV12-4; D not certain. Trimming removed 3 bases from V and 13 bases from J, with 13 bases in between. CDR3 length: 12 residues. CDR3 sequence: CASSFPRATQFF. The CDR3 DNA follows: TGTGCCAGCAGTTTTCCCCGGGCGACCCAGTTCTTC.

This clonotype was counted only a few times. The chain joins TRBV20-1 to TRBJ2-1; 8 nucleotides align to TRBD2. Germline values: CDR1 DFQATT, CDR2 SNEGSKA (reference sequence). Trimming at V came to 0 bases and at J to 1 base, leaving 5 bases not matched to a gene. The CDR3 has 16 amino acids. The CDR3: CSARDGGRRSYNEQFF. The CDR3 region has the DNA TGCAGTGCTAGAGATGGCGGGAGGAGGTCCTACAATGAGCAGTTCTTC.

The rearrangement links TRBV12-3 or TRBV12-4 to TRBJ2-5; D gene uncertain. Trimming removed 5 bases from V and 4 bases from J, with 11 bases in between. This CDR3 spans 13 amino acids. CDR3 DNA sequence: TGTGCCAGCAGTCCCGACTCCTCAGAGACCCAGTACTTC. Translation: CASSPDSSETQYF.

The chain employs TRBV7-2 and TRBJ2-7, with 10 bases identical to TRBD2. Trimming removed 3 bases from V and 3 bases from J; junction bases left unmatched: 5. Per germline, CDR1 SGHTA and CDR2 FQGNSA. This CDR3 spans 15 amino acids. The CDR3 DNA reads TGTGCCAGCAGCTTCGACAGCGGGAGGGACTACGAGCAGTACTTC. It is translated as CASSFDSGRDYEQYF.

In its sample, this clonotype was seen a few times. This chain uses TRBV7-8 with TRBJ1-2; D is uncertain. The V gene lost 5 bases and the J gene lost 3 bases, with 10 bases spanning the gap. This CDR3 comprises 13 residues. Germline assignment: CDR1 SGHVS and CDR2 FQNEAQ. The CDR3 DNA follows: TGTGCCAGCAGCCGACAACCCGACTATGGCTACACCTTC. Translating gives CASSRQPDYGYTF.

This clonotype was recorded a few times. V usage is TRBV9 and J usage is TRBJ2-1, with TRBD2 matching over 9 bases. Trimming removed 4 bases from V and 6 bases from J; junction bases left unmatched: 8. This CDR3 is built from 15 residues. Germline lookup yields CDR1 SGDLS and CDR2 YYNGEE. The CDR3 DNA follows: TGTGCCAGCAGCTCGGGCGGGAGGGGACCCAATGAGCAGTTCTTC. It codes for CASSSGGRGPNEQFF.

V and J are TRBV5-1 and TRBJ2-5; maybe TRBD2 (6 bases). This CDR3 has 14 residues. V was pared by 1 base and J by 11 bases, with 18 bases between. Germline V gives CDR1 SGHRS, CDR2 YFSETQ. Written as DNA, the CDR3 is TGCGCCAGCAGCTTGCCTAGCGCGTACAATGAGCAGTACTTC. Residues: CASSLPSAYNEQYF.

CDR3 sequence reads: CAISEGAKTQYF. The DNA for the CDR3 is TGTGCCATCAGTGAGGGTGCAAAGACCCAGTACTTC. This chain uses TRBV10-3 with TRBJ2-7; D gene ambiguous. The J call is uncertain, as TRBJ2-5 better fits the DNA end. Per the germline V gene, CDR1 is ENHRY and CDR2 is SYGVKD. The CDR3 contains 12 residues.

This clonotype was detected only a few times. The gene calls are TRBV29-1 and TRBJ2-7; possible D gene TRBD2, 5 bases. The CDR3 spans 12 residues. CDR1 is SQVTM, CDR2 ANQGSEA, per germline. The V end was cut by 4 bases, the J end by 4 bases, with 11 bases between. CDR3 loop: CSVAYGMYEQYF. Written as DNA, the CDR3 is TGCAGCGTTGCGTACGGGATGTACGAGCAGTACTTC.

The rearrangement links TRBV10-3 to TRBJ2-7; 11 bases are a match to TRBD2. Trimming removed 6 bases from V and 2 bases from J; junction bases left unmatched: 3. This CDR3 comprises 14 residues. Germline V lookup: CDR1 ENHRY, CDR2 SYGVKD. The chain's CDR3 is CAISLAGGTYEQYF. CDR3 nucleotide sequence: TGTGCCATCAGCCTAGCGGGAGGAACCTACGAGCAGTACTTC.

This chain uses TRBV20-1 with TRBJ2-1; D gene ambiguous. CDR1 and CDR2 (germline): DFQATT, SNEGSKA (reference sequence). The CDR3 has 17 residues. Deletions cut 0 bases from V and 4 bases from J, with 19 bases between. The CDR3 loop is CSARDTLARATYNEQFF. The CDR3 DNA sequence: TGCAGTGCTAGAGATACCTTGGCCCGCGCCACTTACAATGAGCAGTTCTTC.

Many counts were recorded for this clonotype. The rearrangement links TRBV15 to TRBJ2-5; D remains unclear. V gave up 0 bases and J gave up 1 base, with 9 bases separating them. The CDR3 runs to 15 residues. Looked up from germline, CDR1 is LNHNV and CDR2 is YYDKDF (reference sequence). CDR3 residues: CATSRDLGIQETQYF. DNA of the CDR3: TGTGCCACCAGCAGAGATCTGGGTATCCAAGAGACCCAGTACTTC.

In this sample, this clonotype turned up once. This chain uses TRBV7-6 with TRBJ2-7; maybe TRBD2 (6 bases). The CDR3 length is 15 residues. Germline V lookup: CDR1 SGHVS, CDR2 FNYEAQ. V was cut by 1 base and J by 3 bases, with 13 bases left in between. CDR3 amino acids: CASSLGVSSDYEQYF. The CDR3 coding sequence is TGTGCCAGCAGCTTAGGAGTCTCTAGCGACTACGAGCAGTACTTC.

The CDR3 here is CASSREGAYQPQHF. CDR3 nucleotides: TGTGCCAGCAGCCGAGAGGGCGCGTATCAGCCCCAGCATTTT. The chain has TRBV5-6 and TRBJ1-5; D remains ambiguous. This CDR3 has 14 residues. The germline V gene encodes CDR1 SGHDT and CDR2 YYEEEE. Trimming stripped 4 bases from V and 5 bases from J, with 13 bases between.

This clonotype occurred a few times. The chain is built from TRBV6-6 and TRBJ2-7, with TRBD1 matching over 10 bases. The CDR3 is made up of 14 amino acids. Germline-derived CDR1 and CDR2 are MNHNY and SVGAGI (reference sequence). Trimming at V came to 7 bases and at J to 6 bases, leaving 9 bases not matched to a gene. The CDR3 DNA sequence: TGTGCCAGCACGCCCCGGGACAGGGGACGCGAGCAGTACTTC. Translated: CASTPRDRGREQYF.

The chain carries TRBV5-1 and TRBJ2-5; tentatively, D is TRBD2 (5 bases). CDR3 length equals 13 residues. V lost 10 bases to trimming and J lost 5 bases, with 18 bases between them. Looked up from germline, CDR1 is SGHRS and CDR2 is YFSETQ. As DNA, the CDR3 is TGCGCCGTACGATCGGGAAAATCGGAGACCCAGTACTTC. It translates to CAVRSGKSETQYF.

This clonotype was counted only a few times. This sequence joins TRBV12-3 or TRBV12-4 and TRBJ2-7; 7 bases are shared with TRBD2. J was trimmed by 6 bases and V by 6 bases; bases with no gene match: 11. CDR3 length: 14 residues. The CDR3 nucleotides are TGTGCCAGCAGCCCCAGCGGGAACCTCGGCGAGCAGTACTTC. Translated, it gives CASSPSGNLGEQYF.

This clonotype has more than one count but fewer than ten. The rearrangement uses TRBV7-9 and TRBJ2-3; D remains ambiguous. The V gene's germline CDR1 is SEHNR and CDR2 FQNEAQ (reference sequence). The V and J ends lost 3 bases and 5 bases respectively, with 6 bases between them. CDR3 size: 12 residues. CDR3 protein: CASSFDGDTQYF. The CDR3 nucleotides are TGTGCCAGCAGCTTTGATGGAGATACGCAGTATTTT.

The table lists this clonotype with a few counts. The rearrangement joins TRBV6-5 to TRBJ2-7; D gene ambiguous. Trimming cost V 4 bases and J 8 bases, with 9 bases left between them. Germline CDR1 is MNHEY and CDR2 is SVGAGI. The CDR3 sequence is 11 residues long. The CDR3 DNA is TGTGCCAGCAGTTGGAAGAACAAGCAGTACTTC. This codes for CASSWKNKQYF.

The chain joins TRBV6-5 to TRBJ2-7; perhaps TRBD1 as D (5 bases). The CDR3 extends over 15 amino acids. Per the germline V gene, CDR1 is MNHEY and CDR2 is SVGAGI. V lost 3 bases and J 0 bases, leaving 12 bases between the germline ends. The CDR3 sequence: CASSYSGMSSYEQYF. DNA for the CDR3: TGTGCCAGCAGTTATTCAGGGATGAGCTCCTACGAGCAGTACTTC.

The rearrangement links TRBV14 to TRBJ2-2; D remains unclear. V gave up 0 bases and J gave up 7 bases, with 12 bases separating them. This CDR3 has 15 residues. Germline V gene data show CDR1 as SGHDN and CDR2 as FVKESK. CDR3 sequence: CASSQDFPMGGELFF. The CDR3 DNA reads as TGTGCCAGCAGCCAAGATTTCCCCATGGGCGGGGAGCTGTTTTTT.

On this clonotype itself: Since a much larger clone is just one base distant, this may be a read error. The CDR3 nucleotides are TGTGCCAGCAGAGCTTCCTACGAGCAGTACTTC. Encoded protein: CASRASYEQYF. This sequence joins TRBV28 and TRBJ2-7; D is undetermined. The germline gives CDR1 MDHEN, CDR2 SYDVKM. CDR3 length: 11 amino acids. Trimming left V 6 bases short and J 1 base short, with 4 bases between.

The J gene is TRBJ2-7, the V gene TRBV6-1; 14 bases align to TRBD2. Germline loops: CDR1 MNHNS, CDR2 SASEGT. This CDR3 spans 15 amino acids. The trim removed 6 bases at V and 4 bases at J, leaving 5 bases unmatched. The CDR3 loop is CASREGLAGVYEQYF. The CDR3 region has the DNA TGTGCCAGCAGGGAGGGACTAGCGGGGGTATACGAGCAGTACTTC.